This TCR beta chain emerged from a study of blood T cell repertoires in COVID-19 (dated by TCRdb to the early 2020s). About the full investigation: Samples from collaborators originated in the United States, Italy and Spain and spanned both the acute and convalescent phases of COVID-19. Deeply sampled blood TCRbeta repertoires from subjects exposed to, actively infected with, or recovered from COVID-19 were included in the dataset. The samples were drawn from the first 160 participants of the ongoing ImmuneRACE study and from some 1,300 subjects provided by 6 global collaborators. Where available, HLA class I and class II types were obtained from metadata supplied by the sample provider rather than from assay-based typing. The prospective study material was composed of cDNA or gDNA derived from T cells, B-cell-depleted T cells, or PBMCs. Sample metadata almost always included a de-identified subject ID, COVID-19 status, age in years and sex. The repertoires were released in a freely available public database meant as a resource for research on the immune response to SARS-CoV-2.

The full study reports these points: The amount of clinical and demographic metadata varied by source and participant and was provided uncurated.

Note on this clone: Its antigen target is currently unknown. One base away there is no much larger clone; base qualities are not given.

V is clipped by 5 bases and J by 11 bases, and the sequence between their germline boundaries is 13 bases long. The CDR3 spans 12 residues, from the cysteine through the phenylalanine. Left in the record is the CDR3 DNA by itself, 36 bases read in frame from the first base. CDR1 and CDR2 were assigned from the germline V gene (reference sequence) as MNHEY and SMNVEV. In the prospective study, participants were roughly 18 to 100 years old, resided in about two dozen geographic areas of the United States, and were enrolled through a virtual design. To assign participants to cohorts, the prospective study relied on clinical history that participants themselves reported in a screening survey and a study questionnaire. For ImmuneRACE Cohort 3, a participant was defined as recovered based on two consecutive negative NP/OP PCR tests, clearance by a healthcare professional, or resolution of symptoms. Each participant in the prospective study had whole blood, serum and a nasopharyngeal or oropharyngeal swab collected by mobile phlebotomists. Over a roughly 2-month period, participants in the prospective study had the option of providing additional blood draws and questionnaires. Before DNA extraction, prospective study blood samples were shipped either frozen or at room temperature.

The immunoSEQ Assay, a bias-controlled multiplex PCR, was used to amplify TCRbeta CDR3 regions from genomic DNA. In the authors' own workflow: The number of nucleated cells in each sample was estimated by amplification of reference gene primers within the assay. To quantify the absolute abundance of each unique TCRbeta CDR3 rearrangement, sequence reads were collapsed and filtered. For each sample, productive Simpson clonality was calculated as the square root of Simpson's diversity index across productive rearrangements. Drawn from immuneACCESS, this table holds only the in-frame rearrangements with V and J called that TCRdb kept. Clones are partly lost; checked studies trace under half to an unresolved V gene and leave the rest unexplained. V and J calls and clone size are as listed in that table; D and trimming were resolved from the DNA. The sample profile shows over 400,000 clones; roughly nine tenths of them were found once. More than 7.5% of the sample is held by the ten biggest clonotypes.

The source is a woman aged 55-69 years who had recovered from COVID-19. This sequence uses TRBV27 and TRBJ2-1; TRBD1 could be the D gene, as 5 bases match. Specimen: PBMCs or T cells enriched from blood (not recorded which). The nucleotides are TGTGCCAGCAGTCAGGGTACTTCTAAGCAGTTCTTC. This sequence encodes CASSQGTSKQFF.